A single sample is the source of the 10 T cell receptor beta chains below, sequenced in a study of T-cell memory formation after mild COVID-19. Each CDR3 protein is one row after TCRdb ran MiXCR on the 5' RACE reads. The sample holds around 410,000 distinct CDR3 sequences, roughly a quarter seen once. Sample: PBMCs or a T cell subset sorted from them (not recorded which). The receptors stem from an adult woman who had mild COVID-19 (a few samples of this study predate the infection). Cell type and time point are not known.

This clonotype came up a few times. V and J are TRBV12-3 or TRBV12-4 and TRBJ2-2; D call uncertain. There are 15 residues in the CDR3. V lost 5 bases and J 4 bases, leaving 14 bases between the germline ends. The DNA of the CDR3 is TGTGCCAGCAGTCTAAGACCCACTCCCACCGGGGAGCTGTTTTTT. This translates into CASSLRPTPTGELFF.

Only a few counts were recorded for this clonotype. The chain uses TRBV24-1 and TRBJ2-5; 8 positions match TRBD1. V lost 8 bases to trimming and J lost 5 bases; unmatched junction nucleotides: 12. This CDR3 has 15 amino acids. The germline V gene has CDR1 KGHDR and CDR2 SFDVKD. DNA for the CDR3: TGTGCCACCACCGGCCCGGGACAGGCTGGCGAGACCCAGTACTTC. It is translated as CATTGPGQAGETQYF.

V and J are TRBV9 and TRBJ2-5, with 9 positions matching TRBD2. J gave up 5 bases and V 1 base, and 6 bases lay outside the gene matches. This CDR3 contains 15 residues. Per germline, CDR1 SGDLS and CDR2 YYNGEE. In DNA form, the CDR3 reads TGTGCCAGCAGCGTAAGTAGCGGGGGAACGGAGACCCAGTACTTC. Encoded protein: CASSVSSGGTETQYF.

This chain links TRBV4-2 with TRBJ1-2; D possibly corresponds to TRBD1 (5 bases). V was clipped by 0 bases and J by 8 bases, with 16 bases between them. Per germline, CDR1 LGHNA and CDR2 YNFKEQ. This CDR3 region has 15 residues. CDR3 bases: TGTGCCAGCAGCCAAGACAGGGCGGGGGGAAGGGGCTACACCTTC. Encoded protein: CASSQDRAGGRGYTF.

Ten or more counts support this clonotype. The V and J genes are TRBV29-1 and TRBJ2-3; D gene uncertain. V shed 5 bases and J shed 7 bases, with 10 bases lying between them. Germline V gene sequence: CDR1 SQVTM, CDR2 ANQGSEA. The CDR3 has 11 amino acids. The CDR3 sequence is CSVLFANTQYF. Here the CDR3 DNA reads TGCAGCGTTTTATTTGCAAATACGCAGTATTTT.

Only a few counts were recorded for this clonotype. The chain uses TRBV7-2 and TRBJ1-5, with TRBD1 identical over 7 bases. CDR3 length: 13 residues. The J segment lost 8 bases and the V segment lost 5 bases, leaving 6 bases of the junction unmatched. Germline V gives CDR1 SGHTA, CDR2 FQGNSA. The CDR3 bases are TGTGCCAGCAGCGGCAGGGGGGTCGAGCCCCAGCATTTT. Translated: CASSGRGVEPQHF. Drawing the rest from reference TRBV7-2 and TRBJ1-5, the complete variable domain is GAGVSQSPSNKVTEKGKDVELRCDPISGHTALYWYRQSLGQGLEFLIYFQGNSAPDKSGLPSDRFSAERTGGSVSTLTIQRTQQEDSAVYLCASSGRGVEPQHFGDGTRLSIL.

A word on this clonotype: One end of the junction is discordant with germline, which a read error may explain. The chain carries TRBV12-3 or TRBV12-4 and TRBJ2-3; 10 bases are a match to TRBD2. This CDR3 contains 14 residues. CDR3 amino acids: CASSIAGGTDTQYF. DNA of the CDR3: TGTGCCAGCAGTATAGCGGGAGGAACAGATACGCAGTATTTT.

The V and J genes are TRBV12-3 or TRBV12-4 and TRBJ2-3, with D uncertain. The V gene lost 8 bases and the J gene lost 4 bases, with 22 bases spanning the gap. The CDR3 is 16 residues long. The CDR3 DNA is TGTGCCAGCGGTGCCGCAGGTTTTGTAGGGCCAGATACGCAGTATTTT. Protein product: CASGAAGFVGPDTQYF.

CDR3 nucleotides: TGCGCCAGCAGCTTGCGTACAACAGGGGGCACTGAAGCTTTCTTT. Its protein product is CASSLRTTGGTEAFF. J is TRBJ1-1 and V is TRBV5-1, with 8 bases lining up with TRBD1. The junction had 6 bases not matched to a gene; V was cut back by 1 base and J by 4 bases. Germline assignment: CDR1 SGHRS and CDR2 YFSETQ. This CDR3 comprises 15 residues.

The gene calls are TRBV3-1 and TRBJ2-5, with D hard to call. V was pared by 3 bases and J by 1 base, with 9 bases between. Germline CDR1 reads LGHDT; CDR2 reads YNNKEL (reference sequence). CDR3 length: 14 amino acids. The CDR3 spells CASSQNPVQETQYF. CDR3 nucleotides: TGTGCCAGCAGCCAGAACCCAGTCCAAGAGACCCAGTACTTC.